The 17 T cell receptor beta chains listed next were all sequenced from one sample in a study of T cells in women clearing cervical HPV infection. Profiled with immunoSEQ multiplex PCR; TCRdb holds only in-frame clones, not every one. Its listing shows some 33,000 clones. The sample was blood buffy coat. The receptor source for this set is a woman aged 18 to 75 with a cervical HPV16 infection that either progressed to CIN3+ or cleared (not recorded which).

A word on this clone: Sequencing ends 3 residues short of the CDR3 end; the germline J gene provides the rest. The genes are TRBV20-1 and TRBJ2-7; 9 positions match TRBD2. The CDR3 spans 14 residues. Germline CDR1 is DFQATT and CDR2 is SNEGSKA (reference sequence). The J segment lost 3 bases and the V segment lost 2 bases, leaving 5 bases of the junction unmatched. Incomplete CDR3 DNA: TGCAGTGCTAGAAGGGCTAGCGGGATCTACGAG. Protein: CSARRASGIYE. The CDR3, in full, reads CSARRASGIYEQYF.

A remark on this clone: Read sequence stops 3 residues before the CDR3 end, and the germline J gene provides the missing end. The chain is built from TRBV7-9 and TRBJ2-1, with TRBD2 matching over 12 bases. The CDR3 contains 15 residues. Trimming removed 3 bases from V and 7 bases from J; junction bases left unmatched: 4. The germline V gene encodes CDR1 SEHNR and CDR2 FQNEAQ (reference sequence). CDR3 sequence reads: CASSFPTSGGNEQFF. CDR3 DNA (partial): TGTGCCAGCAGCTTCCCGACTAGCGGGGGAAATGAG.

Notes on this clone: Read coverage stops 3 residues before the CDR3 terminus; the germline J gene supplies the remainder. The V and J genes are TRBV2 and TRBJ1-2, with 8 bases matching TRBD1. Germline CDR1 SNHLY, CDR2 FYNNEI. The CDR3 has 13 residues. V lost 4 bases, J lost 7 bases, and 5 bases stayed unmatched. CDR3 residues: CASSVRGQFGYTF. The CDR3 bases that were read are TGTGCCAGCAGTGTCAGGGGGCAATTTGGC.

In the case of this clone: The read gets to within 3 residues of the CDR3 end, and the germline J gene fills in the rest. This sequence joins TRBV11-2 and TRBJ2-1; TRBD2 matches 8 bases. V dropped 3 bases and J dropped 7; count of bases not matched to a gene: 2. The CDR3 spans 13 residues. Germline-derived CDR1 and CDR2 are SGHAT and FQNNGV. The CDR3 sequence is CASSFLAGNEQFF. Incomplete CDR3 DNA: TGTGCCAGCAGCTTCTTAGCGGGGAATGAG.

Concerning this clone: Sequencing ends 3 residues short of the CDR3 end; the germline J gene provides the rest. The chain carries TRBV7-3 and TRBJ2-2; D is possibly TRBD2 (5 bases). The CDR3 covers 17 residues. Germline-derived CDR1 and CDR2 are SGHTA and FQGTGA. V was trimmed by 2 bases and J by 2 bases, leaving 15 bases between them. The CDR3 spells CASSLEKTTHNTGELFF. The CDR3 DNA, read in part, is TGTGCCAGCAGCTTAGAAAAGACTACCCACAACACCGGGGAG. The variable domain in full, completed from reference TRBV7-3 and TRBJ2-2, reads GAGVSQTPSNKVTEKGKYVELRCDPISGHTALYWYRQSLGQGPEFLIYFQGTGAADDSGLPNDRFFAVRPEGSVSTLKIQRTERGDSAVYLCASSLEKTTHNTGELFFGEGSRLTVL.

About this clone itself: The read is 3 residues too short to cover the CDR3 end, so that end is filled in from the germline J gene. The chain couples TRBV7-9 to TRBJ1-2; D is ambiguous. The CDR3 covers 14 residues. The germline V gene encodes CDR1 SEHNR and CDR2 FQNEAQ (reference sequence). V lost 4 bases to trimming and J lost 6 bases, with 15 bases between them. CDR3 bases read: TGTGCCAGCAGCTACCCTCTGGACGGGGATGGC. Its protein is CASSYPLDGDG. The CDR3 in its entirety is CASSYPLDGDGYTF. Complete variable domain (other parts from reference TRBV7-9 and TRBJ1-2): DTGVSQNPRHKITKRGQNVTFRCDPISEHNRLYWYRQTLGQGPEFLTYFQNEAQLEKSRLLSDRFSAERPKGSFSTLEIQRTEQGDSAMYLCASSYPLDGDGYTFGSGTRLTVV.

With regard to this clone: The read finishes 3 residues shy of the CDR3 end, and the germline J gene is used to complete it. The chain joins TRBV19 to TRBJ1-2; D ambiguous. Germline V CDR1 and CDR2: LNHDA, SQIVND (reference sequence). This CDR3 is built from 14 residues. CDR3 in amino acids: CASSGLATSYDYTF. Partial CDR3 DNA: TGTGCCAGTTCCGGACTAGCGACCTCCTACGAC.

A note on this clone: The read ends 3 residues before the CDR3 terminus; that terminus is restored from the germline J gene. The chain combines TRBV5-1 with TRBJ2-5, with 7 bases aligning to TRBD1. This CDR3 has 14 residues. Trimming cost V 1 base and J 2 bases; bases outside gene matches: 2. Per germline, CDR1 SGHRS and CDR2 YFSETQ. Partial CDR3 DNA: TGCGCCAGCAGCTTGCCAGGGGGACAAGAGACC. Protein: CASSLPGGQET. The full CDR3 is CASSLPGGQETQYF. Together with reference TRBV5-1 and TRBJ2-5, the CDR3 gives the full variable domain: KAGVTQTPRYLIKTRGQQVTLSCSPISGHRSVSWYQQTPGQGLQFLFEYFSETQRNKGNFPGRFSGRQFSNSRSEMNVSTLELGDSALYLCASSLPGGQETQYFGPGTRLLVL.

As for this clone: The DNA ends 3 residues before the CDR3 does, and the rest of the CDR3 is filled in from the germline J gene. The rearrangement joins TRBV7-2 to TRBJ1-1; TRBD1 is a possible D gene (5 bases). The CDR3 extends over 14 amino acids. With 2 bases removed from V and 5 bases from J, the gap between germline ends came to 12 bases. CDR1 is SGHTA and CDR2 is FQGNSA in the germline V gene. CDR3 region: CASSLTEGLTEAFF. The part of the CDR3 DNA that was read is TGTGCCAGCAGCTTAACTGAGGGGTTGACTGAA.

Concerning this clone: Read data end 3 residues before the CDR3 end; the end is taken from the germline J gene. The chain has TRBV5-1 and TRBJ2-7; perhaps TRBD2 as D (6 bases). V gave up 7 bases and J gave up 0 bases, with 17 bases separating them. This CDR3 has 15 amino acids. Germline-derived CDR1 and CDR2 are SGHRS and YFSETQ. The chain's CDR3 is CASGTGTPSSYEQYF. CDR3 DNA (partial): TGCGCCAGCGGGACCGGGACTCCGAGCTCCTACGAG.

With respect to this clone: The CDR3 extends 3 residues past the end of the read, so its final part is completed from the germline J gene. The V gene is TRBV5-1, the J gene TRBJ1-5; TRBD1 aligns across 9 bases. Germline V CDR1 and CDR2: SGHRS, YFSETQ. Trimming took 0 bases from V and 2 from J; bases not matched to a gene: 0. The CDR3 has 15 residues. CDR3 sequence: CASSLGTGGNQPQHF. The sequenced part of the CDR3 DNA is TGCGCCAGCAGCTTGGGGACAGGGGGCAATCAGCCC.

Comment on this clone: The CDR3 goes on 3 residues after the read ends, and that part is filled in from the germline J gene. This chain joins TRBV11-2 and TRBJ2-4; 9 bases fit TRBD2. The CDR3 sequence is 15 residues long. The V gene end was trimmed by 4 bases and the J gene end by 6 bases; junction bases not matched to a gene: 7. Germline CDR1 SGHAT, CDR2 FQNNGV. CDR3 protein: CASSSPMTSGNIQYF. CDR3 DNA (partial): TGTGCCAGCAGCTCGCCGATGACTAGCGGAAACATT.

About this clone itself: The read comes to an end 3 residues before the CDR3 does, leaving the germline J gene to fill in the end. The rearrangement joins TRBV20-1 to TRBJ1-1, with a possible D match to TRBD1 (6 bases). V shed 3 bases and J shed 4 bases, with 18 bases lying between them. The CDR3 contains 15 residues. Germline-derived CDR1 and CDR2 are DFQATT and SNEGSKA (reference sequence). The CDR3 loop reads CSARAEPGAGTEAFF. CDR3 bases read: TGCAGTGCTAGGGCCGAACCAGGGGCGGGCACTGAA.

As concerns this clone: The read is 3 residues too short to cover the CDR3 end, so that end is filled in from the germline J gene. The V call is TRBV20-1, the J call TRBJ1-2; TRBD1 matches at 7 bases. The CDR3 length is 12 residues. CDR1 is DFQATT, CDR2 SNEGSKA, per germline (reference sequence). V shed 6 bases and J 4 bases; nucleotides not matched to a gene: 5. CDR3 DNA, as far as it was read: TGCAGTGCAAGGGACAGCGCCTATGGC. Its translation: CSARDSAYG. The whole CDR3 sequence reads CSARDSAYGYTF.

About this clone: The read halts 3 residues ahead of the CDR3 end, with the missing end drawn from the germline J gene. This chain links TRBV11-2 with TRBJ1-5, with D possibly matching TRBD1 (6 bases). Trimming removed 4 bases at V and 4 bases at J, with 8 bases between. This CDR3 region has 13 residues. Germline CDR1 SGHAT, CDR2 FQNNGV. CDR3 sequence reads: CASSSGQNQPQHF. Incomplete CDR3 DNA: TGTGCCAGCAGCTCCGGACAGAATCAGCCC.

The CDR3 spells CASSLGRNNEQFF. The sequenced part of the CDR3 DNA is TGTGCCAGCAGTTTGGGCAGGAACAATGAG. The chain is built from TRBV2 and TRBJ2-1, with unresolved D. The CDR3 end is not reached by the read, which stops 3 residues before it; the germline J gene fills it in. V was trimmed by 5 bases and J by 5 bases, leaving 10 bases between them. CDR3 size: 13 residues. Per the germline V gene, CDR1 is SNHLY and CDR2 is FYNNEI.

The chain's CDR3 is CASSSRAGGPVFGELFF. The covered CDR3 bases are TGTGCCAGCAGTTCCCGAGCGGGGGGCCCGGTCTTCGGGGAG. The chain uses TRBV7-8 and TRBJ2-2; 9 bases agree with TRBD2. The read stops 3 residues short of the end of the CDR3; the missing end is completed from the germline J gene. Germline loops: CDR1 SGHVS, CDR2 FQNEAQ. CDR3 length: 17 residues. The trim removed 6 bases at V and 7 bases at J, leaving 15 bases unmatched.